This T cell receptor beta chain was identified in a study of blood T cell repertoires in COVID-19. The wider study: Samples taken during acute and convalescent COVID-19 were collected in the United States, Italy and Spain. The cDNA or gDNA used as material had been derived from T cells, B-cell-depleted T cells, or PBMCs.

In the authors' methods: Estimates of nucleated cell counts were drawn from the amplification of reference gene primers. Profiled with immunoSEQ multiplex PCR; TCRdb holds only in-frame clones, not every one. The DNA gave D and trimming, while V, J and clone size come from that table. The sample carries about 150,000 clones, approximately 88% recorded once. There are a few counts of this clone. V shed 4 bases and J 5 bases; nucleotides not matched to a gene: 11. CDR1 and CDR2 from the germline V gene are LGHDT and YNNKEL (reference sequence). This CDR3 comprises 17 residues. Sequencing input: peripheral blood. The chain uses TRBV3-1 (or the pseudogene TRBV3-2) and TRBJ2-3, with 11 bases aligning to TRBD1. The TCR comes from a human donor in a cohort sampled during active COVID-19. The CDR3 is CASSRKGTGGRLDTQYF. The CDR3 DNA follows: TGTGCCAGCAGCCGGAAAGGGACAGGGGGACGGTTAGATACGCAGTATTTT.